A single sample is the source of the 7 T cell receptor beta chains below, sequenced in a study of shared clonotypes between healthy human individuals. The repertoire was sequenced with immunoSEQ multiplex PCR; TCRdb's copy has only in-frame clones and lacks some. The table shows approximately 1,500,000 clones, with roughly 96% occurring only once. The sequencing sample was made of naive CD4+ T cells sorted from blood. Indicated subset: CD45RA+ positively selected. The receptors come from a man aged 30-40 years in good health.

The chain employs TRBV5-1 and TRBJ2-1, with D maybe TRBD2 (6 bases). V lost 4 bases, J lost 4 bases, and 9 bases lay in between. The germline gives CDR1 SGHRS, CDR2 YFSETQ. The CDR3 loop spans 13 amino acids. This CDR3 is CASSLDYYNEQFF. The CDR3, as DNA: TGCGCCAGCAGCCTGGACTATTACAATGAGCAGTTCTTC.

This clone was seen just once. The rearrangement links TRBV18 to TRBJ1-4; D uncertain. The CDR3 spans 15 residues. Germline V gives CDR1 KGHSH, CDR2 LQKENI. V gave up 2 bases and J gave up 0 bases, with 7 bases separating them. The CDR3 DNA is TGTGCCAGCTCACCATTCGCAGCAACTAATGAAAAACTGTTTTTT. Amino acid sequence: CASSPFAATNEKLFF.

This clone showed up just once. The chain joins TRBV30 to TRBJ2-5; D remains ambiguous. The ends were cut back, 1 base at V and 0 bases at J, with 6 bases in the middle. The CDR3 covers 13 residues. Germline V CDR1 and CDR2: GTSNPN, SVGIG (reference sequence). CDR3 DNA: TGTGCCTGGAGTGGGAGCCACCAAGAGACCCAGTACTTC. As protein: CAWSGSHQETQYF. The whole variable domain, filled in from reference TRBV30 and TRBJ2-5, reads SQTIHQWPATLVQPVGSPLSLECTVEGTSNPNLYWYRQAAGRGLQLLFYSVGIGQISSEVPQNLSASRPQDRQFILSSKKLLLSDSGFYLCAWSGSHQETQYFGPGTRLLVL.

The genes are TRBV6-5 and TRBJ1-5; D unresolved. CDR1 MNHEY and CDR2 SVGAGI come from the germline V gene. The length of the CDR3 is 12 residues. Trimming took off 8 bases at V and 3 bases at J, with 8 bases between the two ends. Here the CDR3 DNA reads TGTGCCAGCCGGACTGCCAATCAGCCCCAGCATTTT. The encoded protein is CASRTANQPQHF.

The chain's CDR3 is CAIAGGTNEKLFF. The CDR3 nucleotides read TGTGCCATCGCGGGGGGGACTAATGAAAAACTGTTTTTT. The V call is TRBV10-3, the J call TRBJ1-4, with a tentative D call TRBD1 (5 bases). Per the germline V gene, CDR1 is ENHRY and CDR2 is SYGVKD. The ends were cut back, 8 bases at V and 2 bases at J, with 9 bases in the middle. This CDR3 has 13 amino acids.

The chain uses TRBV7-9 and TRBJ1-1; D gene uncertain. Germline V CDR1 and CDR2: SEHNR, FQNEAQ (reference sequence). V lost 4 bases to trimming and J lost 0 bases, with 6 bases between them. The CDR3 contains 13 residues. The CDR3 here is CASSSRVNTEAFF. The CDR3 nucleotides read TGTGCCAGCAGCTCCCGGGTGAACACTGAAGCTTTCTTT.

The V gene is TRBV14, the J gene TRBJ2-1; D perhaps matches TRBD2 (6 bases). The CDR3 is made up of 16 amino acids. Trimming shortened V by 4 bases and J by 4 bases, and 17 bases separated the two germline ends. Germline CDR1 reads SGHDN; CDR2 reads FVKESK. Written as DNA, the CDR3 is TGTGCCAGCAGCCCGGGGACCGGGAGAGGGTACAATGAGCAGTTCTTC. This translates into CASSPGTGRGYNEQFF.